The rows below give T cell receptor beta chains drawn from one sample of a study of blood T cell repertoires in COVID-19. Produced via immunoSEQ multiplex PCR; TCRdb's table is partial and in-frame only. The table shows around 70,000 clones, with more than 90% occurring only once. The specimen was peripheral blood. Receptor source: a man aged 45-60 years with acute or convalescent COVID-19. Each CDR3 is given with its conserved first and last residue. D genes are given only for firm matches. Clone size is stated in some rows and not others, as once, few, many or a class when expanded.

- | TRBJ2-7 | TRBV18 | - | CASSIGTSYEQYF | TGTGCCAGCTCAATCGGGACTTCCTACGAGCAGTACTTC
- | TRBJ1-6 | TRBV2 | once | CASSEDSLVSPLHF | TGTGCCAGCAGTGAAGACAGCTTAGTATCACCCCTCCACTTT
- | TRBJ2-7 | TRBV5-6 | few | CASSLAWGASYEQYF | TGTGCCAGCAGCTTGGCCTGGGGAGCATCCTACGAGCAGTACTTC
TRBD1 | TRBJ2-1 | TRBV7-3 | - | CASTLTGGSYNEQFF | TGTGCCAGCACCTTGACAGGGGGCTCCTACAATGAGCAGTTCTTC
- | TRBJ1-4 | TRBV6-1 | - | CASSEAPGRDEKLFF | TGTGCCAGCAGTGAAGCCCCAGGGAGGGATGAAAAACTGTTTTTT
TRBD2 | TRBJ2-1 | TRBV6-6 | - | CASRPGLAGGYNEQFF | TGTGCCAGCAGGCCGGGACTAGCGGGGGGATACAATGAGCAGTTCTTC
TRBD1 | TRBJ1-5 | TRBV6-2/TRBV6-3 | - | CASTPTGGHQPLHF | TGTGCCAGCACCCCCACAGGGGGACATCAGCCCCTGCATTTT
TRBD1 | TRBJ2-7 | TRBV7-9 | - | CASSIDRVGYEQYF | TGTGCCAGCAGCATCGACAGGGTAGGCTACGAGCAGTACTTC
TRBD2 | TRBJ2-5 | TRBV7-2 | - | CASSPRTSFSQETQYF | TGTGCCAGCAGCCCAAGGACTAGCTTCAGTCAAGAGACCCAGTACTTC
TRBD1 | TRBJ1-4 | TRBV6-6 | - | CASRSGQGGNEKLFF | TGTGCCAGCAGAAGCGGACAGGGAGGTAATGAAAAACTGTTTTTT